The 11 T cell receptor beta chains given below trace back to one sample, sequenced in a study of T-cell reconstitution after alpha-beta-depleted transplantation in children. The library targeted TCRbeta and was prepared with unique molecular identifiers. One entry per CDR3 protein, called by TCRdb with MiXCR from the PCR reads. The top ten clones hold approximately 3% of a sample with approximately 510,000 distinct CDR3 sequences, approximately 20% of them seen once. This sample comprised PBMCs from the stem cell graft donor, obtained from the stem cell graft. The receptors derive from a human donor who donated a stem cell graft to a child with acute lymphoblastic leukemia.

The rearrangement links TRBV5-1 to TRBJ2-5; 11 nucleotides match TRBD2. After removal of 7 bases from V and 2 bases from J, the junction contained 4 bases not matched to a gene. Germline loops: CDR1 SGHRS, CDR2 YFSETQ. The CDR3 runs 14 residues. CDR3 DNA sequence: TGCGCCAGCTCTAGCGGGAGGCTTCAAGAGACCCAGTACTTC. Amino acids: CASSSGRLQETQYF.

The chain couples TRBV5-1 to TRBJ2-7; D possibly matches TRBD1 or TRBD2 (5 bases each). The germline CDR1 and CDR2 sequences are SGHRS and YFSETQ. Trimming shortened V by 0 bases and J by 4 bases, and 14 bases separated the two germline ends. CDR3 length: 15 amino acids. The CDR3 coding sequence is TGCGCCAGCAGCTTGGGTGGCGTGGGACCTTACGAGCAGTACTTC. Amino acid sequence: CASSLGGVGPYEQYF.

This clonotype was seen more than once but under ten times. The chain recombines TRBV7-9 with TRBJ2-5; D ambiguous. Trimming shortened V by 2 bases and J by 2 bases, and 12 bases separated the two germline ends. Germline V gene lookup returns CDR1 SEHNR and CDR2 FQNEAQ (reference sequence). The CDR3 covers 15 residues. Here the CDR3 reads CASSLLTGPQETQYF. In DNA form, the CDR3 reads TGTGCCAGCAGCTTATTAACCGGGCCACAAGAGACCCAGTACTTC. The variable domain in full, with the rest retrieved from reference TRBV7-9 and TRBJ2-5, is DTGVSQNPRHKITKRGQNVTFRCDPISEHNRLYWYRQTLGQGPEFLTYFQNEAQLEKSRLLSDRFSAERPKGSFSTLEIQRTEQGDSAMYLCASSLLTGPQETQYFGPGTRLLVL.

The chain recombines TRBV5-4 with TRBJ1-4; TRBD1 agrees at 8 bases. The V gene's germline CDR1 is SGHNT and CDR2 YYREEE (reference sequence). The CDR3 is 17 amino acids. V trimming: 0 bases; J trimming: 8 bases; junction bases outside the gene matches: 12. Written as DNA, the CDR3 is TGTGCCAGCAGCTTGGGAGTCTTACAGGGGGTCGGCGAAAAACTGTTTTTT. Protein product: CASSLGVLQGVGEKLFF.

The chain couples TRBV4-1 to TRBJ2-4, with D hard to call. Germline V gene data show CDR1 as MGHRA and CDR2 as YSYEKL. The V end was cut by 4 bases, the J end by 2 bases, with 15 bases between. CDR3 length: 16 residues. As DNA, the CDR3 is TGCGCCAGCAGCCCCGGGTCCGCCCGAACCAAAAACATTCAGTACTTC. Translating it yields CASSPGSARTKNIQYF.

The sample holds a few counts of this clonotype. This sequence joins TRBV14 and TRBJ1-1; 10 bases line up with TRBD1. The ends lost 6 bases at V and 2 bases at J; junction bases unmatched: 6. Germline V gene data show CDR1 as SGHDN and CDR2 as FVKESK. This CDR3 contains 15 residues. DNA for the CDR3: TGTGCCAGCAGACCTCGACAGGGGGCCAACACTGAAGCTTTCTTT. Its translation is CASRPRQGANTEAFF.

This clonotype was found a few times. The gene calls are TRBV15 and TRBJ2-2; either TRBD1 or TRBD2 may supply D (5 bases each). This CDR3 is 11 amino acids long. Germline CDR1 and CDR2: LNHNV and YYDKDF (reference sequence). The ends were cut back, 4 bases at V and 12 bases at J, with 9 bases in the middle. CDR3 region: CATSTGGKLFF. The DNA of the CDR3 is TGTGCCACCAGCACTGGGGGAAAGCTGTTTTTT.

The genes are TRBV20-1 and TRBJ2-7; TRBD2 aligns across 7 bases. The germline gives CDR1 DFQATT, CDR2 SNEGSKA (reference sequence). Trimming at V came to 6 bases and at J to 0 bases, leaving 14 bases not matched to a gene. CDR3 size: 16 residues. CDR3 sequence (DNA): TGCAGTGCCACGGGACTAATGGGCAGAAGCTCCTACGAGCAGTACTTC. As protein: CSATGLMGRSSYEQYF.

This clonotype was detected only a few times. Written as DNA, the CDR3 is TGTGCCAGCAGCTCGCGGGACAGCGCGACCGGGGAGCTGTTTTTT. Translated, it gives CASSSRDSATGELFF. This chain joins TRBV7-9 and TRBJ2-2; D perhaps matches TRBD1 (7 bases). Germline V CDR1 and CDR2: SEHNR, FQNEAQ (reference sequence). The CDR3 extends over 15 amino acids. Deletions cut 4 bases from V and 5 bases from J, with 14 bases between.

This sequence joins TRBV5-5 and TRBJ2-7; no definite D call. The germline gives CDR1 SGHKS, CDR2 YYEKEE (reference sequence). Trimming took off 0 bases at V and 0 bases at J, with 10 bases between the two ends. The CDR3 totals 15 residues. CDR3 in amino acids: CASSLVLATSYEQYF. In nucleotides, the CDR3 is TGTGCCAGCAGCTTGGTTTTGGCTACCTCCTACGAGCAGTACTTC.

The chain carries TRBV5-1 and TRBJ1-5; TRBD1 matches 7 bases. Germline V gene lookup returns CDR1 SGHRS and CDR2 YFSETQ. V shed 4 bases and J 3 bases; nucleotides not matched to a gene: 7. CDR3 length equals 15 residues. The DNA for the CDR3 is TGCGCCAGCAGCAAAGGGACAGCCTTCAATCAGCCCCAGCATTTT. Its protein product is CASSKGTAFNQPQHF.